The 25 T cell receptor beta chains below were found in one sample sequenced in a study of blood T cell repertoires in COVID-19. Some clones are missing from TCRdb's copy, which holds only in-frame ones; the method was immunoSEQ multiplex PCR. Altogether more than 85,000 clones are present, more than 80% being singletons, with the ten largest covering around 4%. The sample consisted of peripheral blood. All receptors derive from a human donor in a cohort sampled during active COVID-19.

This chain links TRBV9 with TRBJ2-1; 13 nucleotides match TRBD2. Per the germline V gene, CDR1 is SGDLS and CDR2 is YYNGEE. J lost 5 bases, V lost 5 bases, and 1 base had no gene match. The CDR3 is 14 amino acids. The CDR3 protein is CASSGLAGDNEQFF. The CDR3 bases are TGTGCCAGCAGTGGACTAGCGGGGGACAATGAGCAGTTCTTC.

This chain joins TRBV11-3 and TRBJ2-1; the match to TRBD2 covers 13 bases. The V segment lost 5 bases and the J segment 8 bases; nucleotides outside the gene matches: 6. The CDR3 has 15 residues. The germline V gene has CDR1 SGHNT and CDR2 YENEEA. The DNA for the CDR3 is TGTGCCAGCAGCCCCGGGACTAGCGGGGAAGATGAGCAGTTCTTC. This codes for CASSPGTSGEDEQFF.

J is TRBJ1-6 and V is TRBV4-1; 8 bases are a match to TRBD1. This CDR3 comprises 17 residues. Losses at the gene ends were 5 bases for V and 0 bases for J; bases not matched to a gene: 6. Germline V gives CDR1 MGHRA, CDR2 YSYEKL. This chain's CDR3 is CASSSTGGSSYNSPLHF. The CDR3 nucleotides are TGCGCCAGCAGCTCCACAGGGGGGAGCTCCTATAATTCACCCCTCCACTTT.

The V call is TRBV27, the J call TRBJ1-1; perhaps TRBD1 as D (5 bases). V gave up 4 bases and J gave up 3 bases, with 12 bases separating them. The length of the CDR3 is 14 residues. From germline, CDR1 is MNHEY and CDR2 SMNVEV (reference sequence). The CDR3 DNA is TGTGCCAGCAGTTCGGTCAGGGCATACACTGAAGCTTTCTTT. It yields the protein CASSSVRAYTEAFF.

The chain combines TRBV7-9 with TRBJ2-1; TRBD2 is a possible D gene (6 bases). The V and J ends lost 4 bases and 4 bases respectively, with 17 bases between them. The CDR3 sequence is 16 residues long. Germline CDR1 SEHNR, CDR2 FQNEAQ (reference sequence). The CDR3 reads CASSSGTASTYNEQFF. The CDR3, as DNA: TGTGCCAGCAGCTCCGGGACTGCAAGCACTTACAATGAGCAGTTCTTC.

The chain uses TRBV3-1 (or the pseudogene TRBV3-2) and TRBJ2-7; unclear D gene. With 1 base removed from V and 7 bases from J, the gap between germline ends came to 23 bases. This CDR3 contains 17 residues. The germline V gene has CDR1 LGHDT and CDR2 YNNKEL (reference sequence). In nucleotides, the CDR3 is TGTGCCAGCAGCCAAGGTCAGATAGTCGGGTTCTTTGGGGAGCAGTACTTC. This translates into CASSQGQIVGFFGEQYF.

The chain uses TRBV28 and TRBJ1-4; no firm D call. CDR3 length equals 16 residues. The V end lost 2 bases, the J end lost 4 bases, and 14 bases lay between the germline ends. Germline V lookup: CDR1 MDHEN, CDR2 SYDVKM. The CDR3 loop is CASSLIGPRGNEKLFF. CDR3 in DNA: TGTGCCAGCAGTTTAATCGGCCCTCGGGGTAATGAAAAACTGTTTTTT.

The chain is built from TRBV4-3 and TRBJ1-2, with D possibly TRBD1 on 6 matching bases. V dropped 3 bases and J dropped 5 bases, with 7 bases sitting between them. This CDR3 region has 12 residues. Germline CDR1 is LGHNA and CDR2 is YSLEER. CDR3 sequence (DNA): TGCGCCAGCAGCCAGCAGGGGTATGGCTACACCTTC. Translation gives CASSQQGYGYTF.

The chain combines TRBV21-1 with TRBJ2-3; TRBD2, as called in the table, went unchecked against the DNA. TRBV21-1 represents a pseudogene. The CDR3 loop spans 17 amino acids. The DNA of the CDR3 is TGTGCCAGCAGCAGAGGGACTAGCGGGGGGGGCACAGATACGCAGTATTTT. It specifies CASSRGTSGGGTDTQYF.

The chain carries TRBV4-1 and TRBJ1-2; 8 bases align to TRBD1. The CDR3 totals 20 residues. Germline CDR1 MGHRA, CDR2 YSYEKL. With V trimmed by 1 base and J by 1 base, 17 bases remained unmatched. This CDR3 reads CASSQVPTGGYRPHNYGYTF. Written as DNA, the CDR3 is TGCGCCAGCAGCCAAGTTCCAACAGGGGGTTATCGCCCCCATAACTATGGCTACACCTTC.

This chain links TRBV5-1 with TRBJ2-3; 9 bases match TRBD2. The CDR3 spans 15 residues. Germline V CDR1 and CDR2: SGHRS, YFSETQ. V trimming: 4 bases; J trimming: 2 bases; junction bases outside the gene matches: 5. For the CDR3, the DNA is TGCGCCAGCAGCACTGTAGCGGGGGTCACAGATACGCAGTATTTT. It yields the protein CASSTVAGVTDTQYF.

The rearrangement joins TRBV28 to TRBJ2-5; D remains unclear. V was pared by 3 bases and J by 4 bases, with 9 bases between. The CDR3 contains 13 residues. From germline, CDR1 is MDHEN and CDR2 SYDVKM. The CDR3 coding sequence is TGTGCCAGCAGTTTGGGCACCCGAGAGACCCAGTACTTC. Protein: CASSLGTRETQYF.

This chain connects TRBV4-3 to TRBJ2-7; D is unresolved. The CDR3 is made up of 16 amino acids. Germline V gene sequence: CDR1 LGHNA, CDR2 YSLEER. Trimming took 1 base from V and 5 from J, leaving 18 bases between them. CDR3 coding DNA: TGCGCCAGCAGCCAAGCGCGGTTCCGGAGTGTCGACGAGCAGTACTTC. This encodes CASSQARFRSVDEQYF.

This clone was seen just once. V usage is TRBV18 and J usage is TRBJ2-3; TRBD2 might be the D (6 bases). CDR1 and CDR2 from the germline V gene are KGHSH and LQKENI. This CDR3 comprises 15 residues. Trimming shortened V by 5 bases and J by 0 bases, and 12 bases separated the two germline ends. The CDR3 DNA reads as TGTGCCAGCTCAGACCGGAGGGGTAGCACAGATACGCAGTATTTT. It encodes CASSDRRGSTDTQYF. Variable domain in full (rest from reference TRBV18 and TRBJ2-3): NAGVMQNPRHLVRRRGQEARLRCSPMKGHSHVYWYRQLPEEGLKFMVYLQKENIIDESGMPKERFSAEFPKEGPSILRIQQVVRGDSAAYFCASSDRRGSTDTQYFGPGTRLTVL.

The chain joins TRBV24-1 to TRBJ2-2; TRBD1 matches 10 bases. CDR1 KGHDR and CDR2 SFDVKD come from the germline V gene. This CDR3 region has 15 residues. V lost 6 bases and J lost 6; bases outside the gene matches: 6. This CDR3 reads CATSRWDRGSGELFF. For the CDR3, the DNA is TGTGCCACCAGTCGGTGGGACAGGGGATCCGGGGAGCTGTTTTTT.

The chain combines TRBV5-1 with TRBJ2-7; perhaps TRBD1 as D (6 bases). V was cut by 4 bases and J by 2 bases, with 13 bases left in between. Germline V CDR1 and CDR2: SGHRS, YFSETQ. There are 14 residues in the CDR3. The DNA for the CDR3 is TGCGCCAGCAGCGTCCAGGGGCTTACCTACGAGCAGTACTTC. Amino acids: CASSVQGLTYEQYF.

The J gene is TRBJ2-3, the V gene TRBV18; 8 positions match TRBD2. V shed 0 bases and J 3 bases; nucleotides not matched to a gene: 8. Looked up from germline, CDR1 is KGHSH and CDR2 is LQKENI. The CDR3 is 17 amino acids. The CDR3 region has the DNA TGTGCCAGCTCACCACCCAGAGCGGGGGACTTGACAGATACGCAGTATTTT. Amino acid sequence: CASSPPRAGDLTDTQYF.

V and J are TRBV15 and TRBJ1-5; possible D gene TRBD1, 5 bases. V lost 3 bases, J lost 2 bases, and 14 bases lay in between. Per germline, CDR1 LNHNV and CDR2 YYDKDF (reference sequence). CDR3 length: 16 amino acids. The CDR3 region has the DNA TGTGCCACCAGCAGGCCGGGGGATCCGGGCAATCAGCCCCAGCATTTT. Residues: CATSRPGDPGNQPQHF.

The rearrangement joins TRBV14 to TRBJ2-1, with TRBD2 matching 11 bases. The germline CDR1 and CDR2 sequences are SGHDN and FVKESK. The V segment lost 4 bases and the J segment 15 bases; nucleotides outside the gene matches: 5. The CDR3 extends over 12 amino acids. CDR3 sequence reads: CASSRPSGGPFF. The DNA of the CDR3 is TGTGCCAGCAGCCGACCTAGCGGGGGGCCGTTCTTC.

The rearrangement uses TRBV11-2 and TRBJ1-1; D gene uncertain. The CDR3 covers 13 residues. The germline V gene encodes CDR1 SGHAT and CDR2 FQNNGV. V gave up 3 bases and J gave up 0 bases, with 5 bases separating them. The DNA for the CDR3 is TGTGCCAGCAGCTTTCTTATGAACACTGAAGCTTTCTTT. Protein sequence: CASSFLMNTEAFF.

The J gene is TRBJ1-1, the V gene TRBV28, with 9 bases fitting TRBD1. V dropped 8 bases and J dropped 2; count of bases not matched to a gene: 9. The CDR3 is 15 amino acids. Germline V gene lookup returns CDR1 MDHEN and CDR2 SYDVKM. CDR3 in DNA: TGTGCCAGCCGATATGGGGACAGGGCAAACACTGAAGCTTTCTTT. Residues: CASRYGDRANTEAFF.

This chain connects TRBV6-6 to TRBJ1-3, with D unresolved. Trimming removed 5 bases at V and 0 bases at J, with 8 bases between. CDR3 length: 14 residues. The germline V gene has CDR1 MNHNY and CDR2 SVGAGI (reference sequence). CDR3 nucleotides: TGTGCCAGCAGTGCGGTAATCTCTGGAAACACCATATATTTT. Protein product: CASSAVISGNTIYF.

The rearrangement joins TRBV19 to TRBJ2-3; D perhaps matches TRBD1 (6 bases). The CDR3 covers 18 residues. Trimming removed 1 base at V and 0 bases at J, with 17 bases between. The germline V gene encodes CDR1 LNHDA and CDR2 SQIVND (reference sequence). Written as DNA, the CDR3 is TGTGCCAGTAGTATAGTTCCGGGACAACCCATTAGCACAGATACGCAGTATTTT. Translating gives CASSIVPGQPISTDTQYF.

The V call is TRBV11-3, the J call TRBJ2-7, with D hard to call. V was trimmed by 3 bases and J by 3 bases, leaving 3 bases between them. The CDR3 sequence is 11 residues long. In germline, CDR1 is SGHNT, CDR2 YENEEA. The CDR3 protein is CASSFIYEQYF. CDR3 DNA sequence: TGTGCCAGCAGCTTTATCTACGAGCAGTACTTC.

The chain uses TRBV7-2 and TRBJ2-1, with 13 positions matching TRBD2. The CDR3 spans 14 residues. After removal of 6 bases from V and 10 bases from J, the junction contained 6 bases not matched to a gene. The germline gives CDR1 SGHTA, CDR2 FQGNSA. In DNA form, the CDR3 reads TGTGCCAGCAGGCCAACTAGCGGGGGGGGAGAGCAGTTCTTC. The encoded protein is CASRPTSGGGEQFF.